Detailed here is one T cell receptor (beta chain). The antigen is not known. The data originate from a study of high-grade serous ovarian cancer treatment subgroups. Background on the study: On average, approximately 15,000 reads and several thousand unique TCR beta rearrangements were obtained per sample.

Study findings and constraints: CDR1 and CDR2 were left unanalyzed; analyses focused on CDR3. Different patients shared almost no repertoire; same-patient tumors shared roughly 0.095 to 0.85.

Germline V gene sequence: CDR1 MNHNS, CDR2 SASEGT. After removal of 1 base from V and 11 bases from J, the junction contained 10 bases not matched to a gene. The CDR3 is 15 residues long. Only in-frame clones appear in the TCRdb table, and some are missing; sequencing was by immunoSEQ multiplex PCR. This table holds thousands of clones, around 80% found once. Tumor samples were taken before definitive surgery or chemotherapy. Source material: tumor tissue. The V gene is TRBV6-1, the J gene TRBJ2-1, with 8 positions matching TRBD2. This sequence originates from a human donor with high-grade serous ovarian cancer. The CDR3 DNA sequence: TGTGCCAGCAGTGAAGGGAGCGGGGGTCCCACCCAGCAGTTCTTC. This gives the protein CASSEGSGGPTQQFF.